This record looks at one T cell receptor (beta chain) sequence and its context. As yet, its antigen is unknown. This entry comes from a study of cytomegalovirus exposure and HLA in healthy donors. Study overall: Later analysis reported that the 110 or so validation repertoires shared the platform of the roughly 670 first-cohort repertoires.

Study-level findings and limits: TCR beta chains numbering some 150 were designated cytomegalovirus-associated. Most TCR sequences proved rare, with some public TCRs found in many donors.

An approximately 120-subject validation cohort, separate from the roughly 680-subject first cohort, supplied the donors. Germline CDR1 and CDR2: GTSNPN and SVGIG (reference sequence). After removal of 2 bases from V and 2 bases from J, the junction contained 8 bases not matched to a gene. The CDR3 is 15 residues long. The method was immunoSEQ multiplex PCR; TCRdb's version includes in-frame clones alone and lacks a portion of them. The sample holds 110,000 or so clones, nearly 97% seen once. The receptor's source is a woman aged 18-35 years in good health and CMV-seronegative. The J gene is TRBJ1-2, the V gene TRBV30, with 7 bases aligning to TRBD1. The sequencing input was PBMCs. CDR3 amino acids: CAWSPSGTENYGYTF. The CDR3 region has the DNA TGTGCCTGGAGTCCCTCCGGGACAGAGAACTATGGCTACACCTTC.